The rows below give T cell receptor beta chains drawn from one sample of a study of OX40 agonist ivuxolimab in advanced cancers. Sequencing used immunoSEQ multiplex PCR; TCRdb keeps in-frame clones, though not all of them. The sample lists about 89,000 clones; about 88% were seen once. The sample here was CD4+ or CD8+ T cells sorted from blood, taken in a trial of the OX40 agonist ivuxolimab. The receptors derive from an adult with an advanced solid tumor such as melanoma, head and neck, liver or kidney cancer. Both conserved end residues are part of each CDR3. The order of the fields is V gene, clone size, CDR3 length, J gene, D gene, CDR3 protein, CDR3 DNA. D genes are given only for firm matches. Clone size is given for some rows only: seen once, a few or many times, or a class if the clone is expanded.

>TRBV18|.|15|TRBJ2-2|.
CASSPVPANTGELFF
TGTGCCAGCTCACCAGTGCCAGCGAACACCGGGGAGCTGTTTTTT
>TRBV27|.|15|TRBJ2-6|.
CASRSGEFGANVLTF
TGTGCCAGCAGGTCGGGGGAGTTTGGGGCCAACGTCCTGACTTTC
>TRBV2|.|14|TRBJ1-1|.
CASSEPHWNTEAFF
TGTGCCAGCAGTGAGCCCCATTGGAACACTGAAGCTTTCTTT
>TRBV6-5|.|16|TRBJ1-3|.
CASSYSRASSGNTIYF
TGTGCCAGCAGTTACTCCCGGGCCAGCTCTGGAAACACCATATATTTT
>TRBV12-5|.|16|TRBJ1-5|TRBD1
CASGLVKGQGNQPQHF
TGTGCTAGTGGTTTGGTGAAGGGACAGGGTAATCAGCCCCAGCATTTT
>TRBV6-5|.|14|TRBJ1-2|TRBD1
CASSWTGLNYGYTF
TGTGCCAGCAGTTGGACAGGCCTCAACTATGGCTACACCTTC
>TRBV6-1|.|12|TRBJ2-7|.
CASLSGSYEQYF
TGTGCCAGCTTATCCGGCTCCTACGAGCAGTACTTC
>TRBV2|.|13|TRBJ2-3|.
CASIYGGTDTQYF
TGTGCCAGCATTTACGGCGGCACAGATACGCAGTATTTT
>TRBV19|.|15|TRBJ1-5|TRBD1
CASSQPRGSSQPQHF
TGTGCCAGTAGTCAGCCCAGGGGGTCAAGTCAGCCCCAGCATTTT
>TRBV30|.|13|TRBJ1-5|TRBD1
CAWMGQRGQPQHF
TGTGCCTGGATGGGACAGCGGGGTCAGCCCCAGCATTTT
>TRBV5-5|.|15|TRBJ2-7|.
CASREAASNSYEQYF
TGTGCCAGCAGGGAAGCAGCGTCCAATTCCTACGAGCAGTACTTC
>TRBV27|.|14|TRBJ1-1|.
CASSPGTVNTEAFF
TGTGCCAGCAGTCCGGGGACGGTGAACACTGAAGCTTTCTTT
>TRBV5-1|.|13|TRBJ1-2|.
CASSLKTSYGYTF
TGCGCCAGCAGCTTGAAGACAAGCTATGGCTACACCTTC
>TRBV10-3|.|14|TRBJ2-5|TRBD2
CAIRAGLAGGVQYF
TGTGCCATCAGGGCCGGACTAGCGGGAGGGGTCCAGTACTTC
>TRBV6-4|few|13|TRBJ2-5|.
CASSSEAGKTQYF
TGTGCCAGCAGCTCAGAGGCGGGGAAGACCCAGTACTTC
>TRBV4-3|.|16|TRBJ2-3|TRBD2
CASSQDRGGPTDTQYF
TGCGCCAGCAGCCAAGACCGGGGGGGCCCCACAGATACGCAGTATTTT
>TRBV6-5|.|15|TRBJ2-5|TRBD1
CASREPGQGIETQYF
TGTGCCAGCAGAGAACCGGGACAGGGTATTGAGACCCAGTACTTC
>TRBV18|.|14|TRBJ2-5|.
CASSPRLLQETQYF
TGTGCCAGCTCACCACGGCTACTCCAAGAGACCCAGTACTTC
>TRBV18|.|15|TRBJ2-2|TRBD1
CASSPGQGLTGELFF
TGTGCCAGCTCACCGGGACAGGGGCTCACCGGGGAGCTGTTTTTT
>TRBV19|few|12|TRBJ1-6|.
CASNRADSPLHF
TGTGCCAGCAACAGGGCGGATTCACCCCTCCACTTT
>TRBV5-1|.|13|TRBJ1-2|.
CASSLEAGDGYTF
TGCGCCAGCAGCTTGGAAGCAGGGGATGGCTACACCTTC
>TRBV30|.|14|TRBJ1-1|.
CAWGGRGKNTEAFF
TGTGCCTGGGGGGGTCGGGGGAAGAACACTGAAGCTTTCTTT
>TRBV29-1|.|13|TRBJ1-1|.
CSVVGQMNTEAFF
TGCAGCGTTGTTGGGCAGATGAACACTGAAGCTTTCTTT
>TRBV5-1|.|15|TRBJ2-7|.
CASSLSNRFRYEQYF
TGCGCCAGCAGCTTGAGTAACCGGTTTAGGTACGAGCAGTACTTC
>TRBV5-4|few|12|TRBJ1-1|.
CASSSGNTEAFF
TGTGCCAGCAGCTCGGGGAACACTGAAGCTTTCTTT
>TRBV6-4|.|16|TRBJ1-1|TRBD1
CASRRGTGGGSTEAFF
TGTGCCAGCAGAAGGGGGACAGGGGGAGGGAGCACTGAAGCTTTCTTT
>TRBV5-4|.|14|TRBJ1-1|.
CASSPPGGITEAFF
TGTGCCAGCAGCCCACCGGGTGGAATTACTGAAGCTTTCTTT
>TRBV10-3|.|17|TRBJ2-6|.
CAISEARGGSGANVLTF
TGTGCCATCAGTGAGGCGAGGGGGGGCTCTGGGGCCAACGTCCTGACTTTC
>TRBV5-6|.|14|TRBJ2-7|.
CASSQAGPTYEQYF
TGTGCCAGCAGCCAGGCAGGGCCTACCTACGAGCAGTACTTC
>TRBV6-5|.|14|TRBJ2-7|.
CASTLWPSSYEQYF
TGTGCCAGCACTCTTTGGCCGAGCTCCTACGAGCAGTACTTC
>TRBV9|.|15|TRBJ2-5|TRBD2
CASSVASGGQETQYF
TGTGCCAGCAGCGTCGCTAGCGGGGGACAAGAGACCCAGTACTTC
>TRBV6-1|few|16|TRBJ2-4|.
CASSEMTRKAKNIQYF
TGTGCCAGCAGTGAAATGACCCGGAAGGCCAAAAACATTCAGTACTTC
>TRBV5-1|.|17|TRBJ2-1|TRBD1
CASSFSIRDRGRDEQFF
TGCGCCAGCAGCTTTTCGATCCGGGACAGGGGGCGCGATGAGCAGTTCTTC
>TRBV7-6|.|13|TRBJ2-5|.
CASSFGMVETQYF
TGTGCCAGCAGCTTCGGGATGGTGGAGACCCAGTACTTC
>TRBV19|.|16|TRBJ2-2|TRBD2
CASSIQRGANTGELFF
TGTGCCAGTAGTATACAGCGGGGGGCGAACACCGGGGAGCTGTTTTTT
>TRBV5-4|.|14|TRBJ1-1|.
CASSIRLQNTEAFF
TGTGCCAGCAGCATAAGACTTCAGAACACTGAAGCTTTCTTT
>TRBV7-9|.|12|TRBJ2-1|.
CASSLMGDEQFF
TGTGCCAGCAGCTTAATGGGTGATGAGCAGTTCTTC
>TRBV19|.|18|TRBJ1-2|TRBD1
CASSIAPRGRPINYGYTF
TGTGCCAGTAGTATAGCCCCCAGGGGGCGTCCCATTAACTATGGCTACACCTTC
>TRBV2|.|16|TRBJ1-6|.
CASSEDLTPYNSPLHF
TGTGCCAGCAGTGAAGATCTGACCCCCTATAATTCACCCCTCCACTTT
>TRBV7-2|.|13|TRBJ1-3|.
CASSPRMRDTIYF
TGTGCCAGCAGCCCCCGTATGAGGGACACCATATATTTT
>TRBV7-9|.|14|TRBJ1-5|.
CASSPLGPNQPQHF
TGTGCCAGCAGTCCCTTGGGACCCAATCAGCCCCAGCATTTT
>TRBV19|.|16|TRBJ2-3|TRBD2
CASSIVGSGVQDTQYF
TGTGCCAGTAGTATCGTGGGTAGCGGGGTTCAAGATACGCAGTATTTT
>TRBV2|.|13|TRBJ1-6|.
CASKGSENSPLHF
TGTGCCAGCAAAGGTTCGGAGAATTCACCCCTCCACTTT
>TRBV7-8|few|16|TRBJ1-4|.
CASSLARTFGGEKLFF
TGTGCCAGCAGCTTAGCGAGGACATTCGGGGGTGAAAAACTGTTTTTT
>TRBV5-6|.|14|TRBJ2-2|.
CASSSDITAGELFF
TGTGCCAGCAGCTCAGACATTACCGCCGGGGAGCTGTTTTTT
>TRBV6-5|once|13|TRBJ1-2|.
CASSPGFYDGYTF
TGTGCCAGCAGTCCAGGGTTTTATGATGGCTACACCTTC